The source of this T cell receptor beta chain is a study of T-cell reconstitution after alpha-beta-depleted transplantation in children. This clonotype was picked up a small number of times. Antigen unknown. The library targeted TCRbeta and was prepared with unique molecular identifiers. TCRdb re-called the PCR reads through MiXCR, storing one row per CDR3 protein. The sample includes approximately 980,000 distinct CDR3 sequences, about 29% of them seen just once. Overall study results and limits: Some patients' high day-60 TCRbeta diversity was attributed to recipient cells surviving conditioning. Newly produced T cells mostly provided counts and TCRbeta diversity after one year, as hyperexpanded clones declined. Several hundred expanded graft clones reportedly were the source of alpha-beta T cells about two months after transplant.

CDR3 length: 16 residues. The junction had 4 bases not matched to a gene; V was cut back by 1 base and J by 0 bases. V is TRBV12-3 or TRBV12-4 and J is TRBJ1-1, with TRBD1 matching over 8 bases. The clonotype originates from a boy in the first two years of life who had a stem cell transplant for SCID, so the T cells may come from the graft donor. The sample consisted of PBMCs, mostly from graft donor cells, taken 360 days after TCRalphabeta/CD19-depleted stem cell transplant. CDR3 DNA: TGTGCCAGCAGTTTAGGGACAGGGACTTTGAACACTGAAGCTTTCTTT. Translating gives CASSLGTGTLNTEAFF.